These 24 T cell receptor beta chains were all obtained from the same sample, sequenced in a study of T cells in Graves' hyperthyroidism and ophthalmopathy (dated by TCRdb to the late 2010s). Libraries were built with multiplex PCR. The reads were generated on an Illumina HiSeq 2000. Amplification of TCR beta CDR3 regions was carried out from RNA transcripts. The TCR CDR3 was subjected to a first round of RT-PCR using the HTBI primer set and the Qiagen OneStep RT-PCR kit. The public reads were reprocessed in TCRdb via fastp at Q25 and MiXCR, keeping in-frame beta chains. Rows matching on CDR3 protein sequence are summarized as one entry with the most common DNA and genes. In this sample the table shows around 390,000 distinct CDR3 sequences, around 13% of which occur a single time. The ten largest clones represent around a fifth of the sample. The sequencing sample was made of blood. Source of these receptors: a woman aged 25 to 39 with Graves' ophthalmopathy.

This sequence joins TRBV4-2 and TRBJ2-7; 8 bases are a match to TRBD2. V lost 0 bases to trimming and J lost 3 bases; unmatched junction nucleotides: 4. Germline V gives CDR1 LGHNA, CDR2 YNFKEQ. This CDR3 spans 15 amino acids. The CDR3: CASSQELAVIYEQYF. The CDR3 nucleotides read TGTGCCAGCAGCCAAGAACTAGCGGTGATCTACGAGCAGTACTTC.

V gene TRBV20-1 combines with J gene TRBJ2-7; either TRBD1 or TRBD2 may supply D (5 bases each). The CDR3 totals 15 residues. Germline CDR1 reads DFQATT; CDR2 reads SNEGSKA (reference sequence). V lost 1 base and J 0 bases, leaving 13 bases between the germline ends. The CDR3 is CSARAGWDLSYEQYF. CDR3 nucleotides: TGCAGTGCTAGAGCTGGGTGGGACCTCTCCTACGAGCAGTACTTC.

This clonotype was seen at least ten times. This chain joins TRBV9 and TRBJ1-1; 11 bases match TRBD1. Trimming at V came to 2 bases and at J to 5 bases, leaving 5 bases not matched to a gene. This CDR3 spans 15 amino acids. Germline values: CDR1 SGDLS, CDR2 YYNGEE. The CDR3 region has the DNA TGTGCCAGCAGCGTGGCCGGGACAGGGGGGACTGAAGCTTTCTTT. Its protein is CASSVAGTGGTEAFF.

The chain links TRBV7-2 to TRBJ1-6; D is unresolved. The CDR3 is made up of 14 amino acids. Germline CDR1 and CDR2: SGHTA and FQGNSA. Trimming took off 5 bases at V and 5 bases at J, with 10 bases between the two ends. For the CDR3, the DNA is TGTGCCAGCAGCCCTCTGAGAGATAATTCACCCCTCCACTTT. It codes for CASSPLRDNSPLHF.

This clonotype was counted ten times or more. This chain links TRBV5-1 with TRBJ1-1; TRBD1 might be the D (5 bases). The CDR3 runs 15 residues. The germline gives CDR1 SGHRS, CDR2 YFSETQ. The V end lost 2 bases, the J end lost 4 bases, and 15 bases lay between the germline ends. DNA of the CDR3: TGCGCCAGCAGCTTTGACCGCGGGGGTGGCACTGAAGCTTTCTTT. It translates to CASSFDRGGGTEAFF.

This clonotype was found many times. The chain has TRBV6-5 and TRBJ1-5; D ambiguous. CDR1 MNHEY and CDR2 SVGAGI come from the germline V gene. Trimming took 0 bases from V and 5 from J, leaving 14 bases between them. The CDR3 sequence is 16 residues long. This CDR3 is CASSYSGPSADQPQHF. CDR3 sequence (DNA): TGTGCCAGCAGTTACTCGGGTCCCTCGGCGGATCAGCCCCAGCATTTT.

This clonotype was detected only a few times. The chain links TRBV9 to TRBJ1-6; D call uncertain. Germline V CDR1 and CDR2: SGDLS, YYNGEE. Trimming shortened V by 7 bases and J by 1 base, and 9 bases separated the two germline ends. The CDR3 runs 14 residues. The CDR3 coding sequence is TGTGCCAGCCGGCGAGGGTCCTATAATTCACCCCTCCACTTT. It codes for CASRRGSYNSPLHF.

This chain connects TRBV30 to TRBJ1-4; maybe TRBD1 (5 bases). V lost 0 bases, J lost 7 bases, and 12 bases lay in between. The CDR3 is made up of 14 amino acids. The germline CDR1 and CDR2 sequences are GTSNPN and SVGIG (reference sequence). CDR3 DNA sequence: TGTGCCTGGAGTGTAAAGGGGCGGGTTGAAAAACTGTTTTTT. Protein sequence: CAWSVKGRVEKLFF.

This clonotype was found many times. The chain employs TRBV28 and TRBJ2-5; D is undetermined. Per germline, CDR1 MDHEN and CDR2 SYDVKM. The CDR3 has 15 amino acids. V dropped 2 bases and J dropped 1 base, with 11 bases sitting between them. The CDR3 DNA follows: TGTGCCAGCAGTTTAATTTGGGGAAGCCAAGAGACCCAGTACTTC. Residues: CASSLIWGSQETQYF.

This clonotype was picked up a small number of times. This rearrangement joins TRBV9 to TRBJ1-2; tentatively, D is TRBD1 (6 bases). Trimming removed 3 bases at V and 2 bases at J, with 11 bases between. The CDR3 consists of 14 residues. The germline CDR1 and CDR2 sequences are SGDLS and YYNGEE. The CDR3 is CASSAEQGNYGYTF. The DNA of the CDR3 is TGTGCCAGCAGCGCAGAACAGGGAAACTATGGCTACACCTTC. Supplemented by reference TRBV9 and TRBJ1-2, the full variable domain reads DSGVTQTPKHLITATGQRVTLRCSPRSGDLSVYWYQQSLDQGLQFLIQYYNGEERAKGNILERFSAQQFPDLHSELNLSSLELGDSALYFCASSAEQGNYGYTFGSGTRLTVV.

The rearrangement uses TRBV20-1 and TRBJ1-2, with a possible D match to TRBD1 (6 bases). This CDR3 comprises 15 residues. Germline V gene data show CDR1 as DFQATT and CDR2 as SNEGSKA (reference sequence). V shed 3 bases and J shed 0 bases, with 14 bases lying between them. CDR3 residues: CSASPRTESNYGYTF. The CDR3 DNA reads as TGCAGTGCTAGTCCCCGGACAGAGTCTAACTATGGCTACACCTTC.

This clonotype has at least ten counts. The chain recombines TRBV30 with TRBJ1-3; no reliable D call. The V gene lost 0 bases and the J gene lost 5 bases, with 8 bases spanning the gap. The CDR3 is 13 residues long. From germline, CDR1 is GTSNPN and CDR2 SVGIG (reference sequence). The CDR3 sequence is CAWSVSIRNTIYF. The CDR3, as DNA: TGTGCCTGGAGTGTATCTATCCGAAACACCATATATTTT.

This clonotype was counted at least ten times. The chain has TRBV7-9 and TRBJ1-2; TRBD1 aligns across 8 bases. CDR1 SEHNR and CDR2 FQNEAQ come from the germline V gene (reference sequence). V shed 0 bases, J shed 2 bases, and the junction held 2 bases outside the gene matches. The CDR3 is made up of 15 amino acids. CDR3 sequence: CASSLAQGANYGYTF. The CDR3 coding sequence is TGTGCCAGCAGCTTAGCCCAGGGGGCGAACTATGGCTACACCTTC.

This clonotype was picked up many times. This chain links TRBV15 with TRBJ2-7, with D tentatively TRBD2 (5 bases). The CDR3 runs 15 residues. The ends were cut back, 0 bases at V and 5 bases at J, with 14 bases in the middle. Germline V gene data show CDR1 as LNHNV and CDR2 as YYDKDF (reference sequence). CDR3 nucleotides: TGTGCCACCAGCAGAGACGCGGAGGCTATAAACGAGCAGTACTTC. Its translation: CATSRDAEAINEQYF.

This clonotype was seen only once. The rearrangement joins TRBV20-1 to TRBJ2-2; D gene unclear. The V end lost 1 base, the J end lost 0 bases, and 6 bases lay between the germline ends. CDR3 size: 14 residues. Looked up from germline, CDR1 is DFQATT and CDR2 is SNEGSKA (reference sequence). The CDR3 here is CSARGLSNTGELFF. Here the CDR3 DNA reads TGCAGTGCTAGAGGGCTTTCGAACACCGGGGAGCTGTTTTTT.

This clonotype was detected ten times or more. The rearrangement joins TRBV6-1 to TRBJ2-5; 11 bases are a match to TRBD1. The V gene end was trimmed by 4 bases and the J gene end by 7 bases; junction bases not matched to a gene: 2. Germline V CDR1 and CDR2: MNHNS, SASEGT. The CDR3 length is 13 residues. Here the CDR3 reads CASSVGQGATQYF. The CDR3 DNA follows: TGTGCCAGCAGTGTCGGACAGGGGGCGACCCAGTACTTC.

This clonotype was recorded many times. The V gene is TRBV7-2, the J gene TRBJ2-1; unclear D gene. CDR3 length: 14 amino acids. The germline V and J ends were trimmed by 0 bases and 5 bases, with 8 bases remaining between them. Germline loops: CDR1 SGHTA, CDR2 FQGNSA. The CDR3 protein is CASSLANSNNEQFF. CDR3 nucleotides: TGTGCCAGCAGCTTAGCGAATAGCAACAATGAGCAGTTCTTC.

This clonotype was counted at least ten times. DNA of the CDR3: TGCGCCAGCAGCGCCGATGTGGTTCGGTCCTACAATGAGCAGTTCTTC. Its protein is CASSADVVRSYNEQFF. V usage is TRBV5-1 and J usage is TRBJ2-1; no clear D. Germline loops: CDR1 SGHRS, CDR2 YFSETQ. This CDR3 region has 16 residues. V shed 4 bases and J shed 1 base, with 15 bases lying between them.

This chain links TRBV6-5 with TRBJ2-6; 9 bases are shared with TRBD1. This CDR3 contains 18 residues. CDR1 and CDR2 (germline): MNHEY, SVGAGI. V dropped 5 bases and J dropped 1; count of bases not matched to a gene: 9. The CDR3 is CASSHRQGVGSGANVLTF. DNA of the CDR3: TGTGCCAGCAGTCACCGACAGGGGGTGGGATCTGGGGCCAACGTCCTGACTTTC.

This clonotype was counted at least ten times. This rearrangement joins TRBV9 to TRBJ2-1, with 12 bases that match TRBD2. Trimming at V came to 1 base and at J to 7 bases, leaving 6 bases not matched to a gene. This CDR3 spans 16 amino acids. The germline CDR1 and CDR2 sequences are SGDLS and YYNGEE. Here the CDR3 DNA reads TGTGCCAGCAGCGTATCCCTAGCGGGGGGGCCAAATGAGCAGTTCTTC. This codes for CASSVSLAGGPNEQFF.

Concerning this clonotype itself: The CDR3 does not end in the conserved phenylalanine or tryptophan, so this is likely a read error. The V and J genes are TRBV12-3 or TRBV12-4 and TRBJ2-7; 12 bases are a match to TRBD2. The CDR3 length is 15 residues. The V and J ends lost 5 bases and 3 bases, in that order; junction bases with no gene match: 5. The CDR3 DNA is TGTGCCAGCAGTCTAAGACTAGCGGGGGTCTACGAGCAGTACTCC. Translated, it gives CASSLRLAGVYEQYS.

The DNA of the CDR3 is TGTGCCAGCAGCCTATCCGGGGCGGGGAGAGACACAGATACGCAGTATTTT. Residues: CASSLSGAGRDTDTQYF. J is TRBJ2-3 and V is TRBV13; tentative D call: TRBD2 (6 bases). The V end lost 5 bases, the J end lost 2 bases, and 20 bases lay between the germline ends. The CDR3 runs to 17 residues. Germline CDR1 reads PRHDT; CDR2 reads FYEKMQ (reference sequence).

The chain recombines TRBV25-1 with TRBJ2-3, with 9 bases matching TRBD1. Trimming cost V 4 bases and J 1 base; bases outside gene matches: 9. This CDR3 has 17 residues. From germline, CDR1 is MGHDK and CDR2 SYGVNS. The CDR3, as DNA: TGTGCCAGCAGTGGCCGGGACAGGGAGTGGGGCACAGATACGCAGTATTTT. It is translated as CASSGRDREWGTDTQYF. Complete variable domain (other parts from reference TRBV25-1 and TRBJ2-3): EADIYQTPRYLVIGTGKKITLECSQTMGHDKMYWYQQDPGMELHLIHYSYGVNSTEKGDLSSESTVSRIRTEHFPLTLESARPSHTSQYLCASSGRDREWGTDTQYFGPGTRLTVL.

This clonotype was found many times. This rearrangement joins TRBV28 to TRBJ2-3; a possible D gene is TRBD2 (7 bases). Germline V CDR1 and CDR2: MDHEN, SYDVKM. Between the trimmed V and J ends, which lost 2 bases and 2 bases, there was a span of 14 bases. This CDR3 contains 16 residues. The CDR3 DNA sequence: TGTGCCAGCAGTTTAGAGGGGGGGCTCCCCACAGATACGCAGTATTTT. It yields the protein CASSLEGGLPTDTQYF. The whole variable domain, remainder taken from reference TRBV28 and TRBJ2-3, is DVKVTQSSRYLVKRTGEKVFLECVQDMDHENMFWYRQDPGLGLRLIYFSYDVKMKEKGDIPEGYSVSREKKERFSLILESASTNQTSMYLCASSLEGGLPTDTQYFGPGTRLTVL.